This T cell receptor (beta chain) was captured by sequencing in a study of blood T cells in healthy people across ages. Primed by a sample-barcoded 5' primer and a J-beta primer mix, a second PCR proceeded for about 7 to 11 cycles. MiXCR, applied by TCRdb to the 5' RACE reads, yields one record per CDR3 protein. The sample has 710,000 or so distinct CDR3 sequences; roughly 32% are singletons. CDR1 and CDR2 (germline): SGHRS, YFSETQ. The CDR3 is 15 residues long. This clonotype was counted many times. Sequence at one end of the junction differs from germline and may be a read error. Sequencing was carried out using blood. The clonotype was recovered from a woman at least 80 years old in good health. The chain carries TRBV5-1 and TRBJ2-2; 14 bases map to TRBD2. CDR3 in amino acids: CASSLGLAGAGELFF. CDR3 sequence (DNA): TGTGCCAGCAGTTTGGGACTAGCGGGGGCCGGGGAGCTGTTTTTT.